Presented here are 5 T cell receptor beta chains from one specimen sequenced in a study of cytomegalovirus exposure and HLA in healthy donors. Researchers ran the PCR with 60 Vbeta and 13 Jbeta primers. Data came from immunoSEQ multiplex PCR; TCRdb stores just in-frame clones and leaves some out. The table lists tens of thousands of clones, roughly 76% of them singletons. Sequenced: PBMCs. Receptor source: a male donor in good health and CMV-seropositive.

The gene calls are TRBV27 and TRBJ2-1; 7 bases map to TRBD2. The V and J ends lost 6 bases and 0 bases, in that order; junction bases with no gene match: 8. This CDR3 is built from 16 residues. The germline gives CDR1 MNHEY, CDR2 SMNVEV (reference sequence). The CDR3 reads CASRDPAGSSYNEQFF. CDR3 DNA: TGTGCCAGCAGAGATCCAGCGGGGAGCTCCTACAATGAGCAGTTCTTC.

The chain has TRBV11-2 and TRBJ2-3; D is undetermined. Trimming took 6 bases from V and 1 from J, leaving 11 bases between them. From germline, CDR1 is SGHAT and CDR2 FQNNGV. This CDR3 spans 14 amino acids. CDR3 DNA sequence: TGTGCCAGCAGTCATACGGTGGGCACAGATACGCAGTATTTT. It specifies CASSHTVGTDTQYF.

This clone appeared a single time. V is TRBV5-8 and J is TRBJ2-7, with D possibly being TRBD1 (5 bases). V was clipped by 4 bases and J by 11 bases, with 22 bases between them. The CDR3 runs to 14 residues. CDR1 is SGHTS, CDR2 YDEGEE, per germline. The CDR3 sequence: CASSTQGPVSFEYF. The CDR3, as DNA: TGTGCCAGCAGCACCCAGGGTCCGGTGAGTTTCGAGTACTTC.

The rearrangement uses TRBV30 and TRBJ2-1, with 7 nucleotides matching TRBD2. The CDR3 has 15 residues. The trim removed 2 bases at V and 4 bases at J, leaving 8 bases unmatched. The V gene's germline CDR1 is GTSNPN and CDR2 SVGIG (reference sequence). CDR3 in amino acids: CAWSRGGLEYNEQFF. CDR3 DNA: TGTGCCTGGAGTCGCGGGGGACTGGAATACAATGAGCAGTTCTTC.

This clone was seen just once. The same CDR3 can be traced to other DNA sequences in this sample. The V call is TRBV6-1, the J call TRBJ2-3; the match to TRBD2 covers 9 bases. The ends lost 0 bases at V and 6 bases at J; junction bases unmatched: 10. The CDR3 has 17 residues. CDR1 and CDR2 from the germline V gene are MNHNS and SASEGT. The CDR3 reads CASSEARLAGFSDTQYF. The CDR3 region has the DNA TGTGCCAGCAGTGAAGCCCGGCTAGCGGGATTTTCCGATACGCAGTATTTT.